The rows below give T cell receptor beta chains drawn from one sample of a study of T cell changes during pregnancy in multiple sclerosis. Libraries were prepared by immunoSEQ multiplex PCR; TCRdb keeps only in-frame clonotypes and omits some of them. The sample gives tens of thousands of clones, under 95% of which show up once; approximately 1.5% is in the top ten. The sample in question was peripheral blood, obtained in the third trimester of pregnancy. These receptor sequences come from a female donor in good health, enrolled as a control in a pregnancy study. Each CDR3 is given without its conserved first and last residue. Fields, in order: V gene, CDR3 protein.

V: TRBV7-9; CDR3: ASSSTSGGTDTQY
V: TRBV18; CDR3: ASSPYRERLNTEAF
V: TRBV11-3; CDR3: ASSGLADSTDTQY
V: TRBV4-1; CDR3: ASSQYRDRGTYT
V: TRBV4-2; CDR3: ASSRPGLMNTEAF
V: TRBV4-2; CDR3: ASSLADRGLNTEAF
V: TRBV7-2; CDR3: ASSPQGPEKLF
V: TRBV5-6; CDR3: ASSRRTGWGETQY
V: TRBV10-3; CDR3: AISAQGWLYNSPLH
V: TRBV7-9; CDR3: ASRKTGYNEQF
V: TRBV10-1; CDR3: ATGVPYEQY
V: TRBV14; CDR3: ASSQGGGGYGYT
V: TRBV7-6; CDR3: ASSFGGGATEQF
V: TRBV6-1; CDR3: ASTGGGYGYT
V: TRBV19; CDR3: ASSRGYNEQF
V: TRBV5-6; CDR3: ASSELTGVENEKLF
V: TRBV5-4; CDR3: ASNLPPGTGGTDTQY
V: TRBV6-6; CDR3: ASIDTSNEKLF
V: TRBV5-1; CDR3: ASSLTDRGRETQY
V: TRBV9; CDR3: ASSAGQTNTEAF
V: TRBV27; CDR3: ASTPWGQGLTDTQY
V: TRBV6-5; CDR3: ASTQGVSPLH
V: TRBV5-4; CDR3: ASSHTGETQY
V: TRBV9; CDR3: ASSASGGQETQY
V: TRBV6-5; CDR3: ASSQGQENGYT
V: TRBV5-1; CDR3: ASSTRQGGNEQF
V: TRBV7-2; CDR3: ASSFPAGTQY
V: TRBV4-3; CDR3: ASSQDLQGHSPLH
V: TRBV10-2; CDR3: ASSESGRGAHQETQY
V: TRBV2; CDR3: ASSVLTVNEKLF
V: TRBV6-5; CDR3: ASSYSRGQPQH
V: TRBV2; CDR3: ASAAGESNQPQH
V: TRBV4-3; CDR3: ASSQATGSTYEQY
V: TRBV18; CDR3: ASSPLPVNTEAF
V: TRBV7-2; CDR3: ASSLSSGGSPYEQY
V: TRBV6-1; CDR3: ASSEGGSNQPQH
V: TRBV19; CDR3: ASSTGGGALYTEAF
V: TRBV4-2; CDR3: ASSQDASMGAKY
V: TRBV30; CDR3: AWRRTGDHTEAF
V: TRBV11-2; CDR3: ASSYSSASQETQY
V: TRBV5-1; CDR3: ASSGGEFNVLT
V: TRBV19; CDR3: ASSSSDREAGANVLT
V: TRBV7-9; CDR3: ASSQGASEAF
V: TRBV4-1; CDR3: ASSHSGQGAYEQY
V: TRBV10-3; CDR3: AINADLGEKLF
V: TRBV7-7; CDR3: ASSRTSANEQF
V: TRBV6-5; CDR3: ASSSDRAGELF
V: TRBV7-6; CDR3: ASNPGGGTEAF
V: TRBV28; CDR3: ASSSEGQGSVF
V: TRBV25-1; CDR3: ASRIDRANTEAF
V: TRBV4-2; CDR3: ASSQGGGSGANVLT
V: TRBV19; CDR3: ASSNNRGRGYEQY
V: TRBV7-2; CDR3: ASSKGQANQPQH
V: TRBV4-1; CDR3: ASSPTGRITDTQY